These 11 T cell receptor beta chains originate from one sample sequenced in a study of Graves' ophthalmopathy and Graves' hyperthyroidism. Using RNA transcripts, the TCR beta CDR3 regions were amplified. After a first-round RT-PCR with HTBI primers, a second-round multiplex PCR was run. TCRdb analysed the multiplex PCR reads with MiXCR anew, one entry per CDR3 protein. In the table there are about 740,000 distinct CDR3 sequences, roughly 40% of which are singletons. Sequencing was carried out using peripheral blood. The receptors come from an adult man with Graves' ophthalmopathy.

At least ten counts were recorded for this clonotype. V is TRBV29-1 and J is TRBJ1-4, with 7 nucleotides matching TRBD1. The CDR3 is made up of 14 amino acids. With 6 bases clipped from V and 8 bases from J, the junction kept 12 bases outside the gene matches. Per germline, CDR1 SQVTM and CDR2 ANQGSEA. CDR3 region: CSVSAAGGGEKLFF. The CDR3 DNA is TGCAGCGTGAGCGCGGCAGGGGGGGGAGAAAAACTGTTTTTT. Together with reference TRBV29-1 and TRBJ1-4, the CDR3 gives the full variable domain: SAVISQKPSRDICQRGTSLTIQCQVDSQVTMMFWYRQQPGQSLTLIATANQGSEATYESGFVIDKFPISRPNLTFSTLTVSNMSPEDSSIYLCSVSAAGGGEKLFFGSGTQLSVL.

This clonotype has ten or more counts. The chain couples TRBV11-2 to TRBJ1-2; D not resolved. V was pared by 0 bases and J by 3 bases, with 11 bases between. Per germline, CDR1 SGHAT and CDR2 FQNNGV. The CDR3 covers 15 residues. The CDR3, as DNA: TGTGCCAGCAGCTTAGATCCGGCGGCTCACTATGGCTACACCTTC. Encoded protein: CASSLDPAAHYGYTF.

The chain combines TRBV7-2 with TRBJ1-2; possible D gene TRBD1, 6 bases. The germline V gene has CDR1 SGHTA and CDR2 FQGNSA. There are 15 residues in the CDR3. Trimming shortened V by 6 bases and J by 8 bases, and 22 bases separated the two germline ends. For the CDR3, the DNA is TGTGCCAGCAGTGAAACGGGAAACAGGGTTAAGGGCTACACCTTC. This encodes CASSETGNRVKGYTF.

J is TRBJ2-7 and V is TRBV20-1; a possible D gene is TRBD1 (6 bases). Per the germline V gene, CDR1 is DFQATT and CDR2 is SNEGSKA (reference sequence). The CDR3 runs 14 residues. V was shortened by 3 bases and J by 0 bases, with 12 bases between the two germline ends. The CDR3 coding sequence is TGCAGTGCTAGTAGGACAGCCGGCTCCTACGAGCAGTACTTC. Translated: CSASRTAGSYEQYF.

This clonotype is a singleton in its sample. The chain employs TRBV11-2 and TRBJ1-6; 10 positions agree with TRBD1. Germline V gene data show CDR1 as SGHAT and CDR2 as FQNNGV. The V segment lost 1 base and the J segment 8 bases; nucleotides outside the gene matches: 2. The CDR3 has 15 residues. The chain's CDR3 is CASSLVGTGDSPLHF. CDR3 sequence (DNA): TGTGCCAGCAGCTTAGTCGGGACAGGGGATTCACCCCTCCACTTT.

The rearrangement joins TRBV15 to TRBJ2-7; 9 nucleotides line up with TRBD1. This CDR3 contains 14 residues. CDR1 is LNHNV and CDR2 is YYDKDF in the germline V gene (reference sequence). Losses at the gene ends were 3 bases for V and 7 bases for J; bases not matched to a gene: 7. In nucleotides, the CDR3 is TGTGCCACCAGCAGGGGGACAGGGCGATGGGAGCAGTACTTC. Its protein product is CATSRGTGRWEQYF.

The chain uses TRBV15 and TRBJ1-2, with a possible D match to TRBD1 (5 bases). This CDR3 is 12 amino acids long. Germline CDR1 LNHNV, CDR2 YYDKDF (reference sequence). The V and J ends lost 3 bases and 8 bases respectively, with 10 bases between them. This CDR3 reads CATSSPGGGYTF. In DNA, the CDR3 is TGTGCCACCAGCAGTCCCGGGGGGGGCTACACCTTC.

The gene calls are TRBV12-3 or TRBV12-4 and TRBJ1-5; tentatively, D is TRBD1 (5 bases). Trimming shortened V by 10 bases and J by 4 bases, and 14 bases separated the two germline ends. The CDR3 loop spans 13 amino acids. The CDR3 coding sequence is TGTGCCACCATTCGGGGGATTAATCAGCCCCAGCATTTT. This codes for CATIRGINQPQHF.

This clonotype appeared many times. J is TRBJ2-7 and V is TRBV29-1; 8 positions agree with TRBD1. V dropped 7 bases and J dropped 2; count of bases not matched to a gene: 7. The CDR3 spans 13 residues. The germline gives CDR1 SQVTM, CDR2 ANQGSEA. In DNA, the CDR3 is TGCAGCGCCTGGACAGGGAGTACCTACGAGCAGTACTTC. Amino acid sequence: CSAWTGSTYEQYF.

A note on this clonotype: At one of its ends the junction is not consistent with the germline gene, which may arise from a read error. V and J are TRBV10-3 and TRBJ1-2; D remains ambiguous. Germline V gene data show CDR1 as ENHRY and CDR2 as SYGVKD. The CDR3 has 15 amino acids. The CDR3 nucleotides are TGTGCCAGCAGTGAACGGTCGGCGGGCTGGGATGGCTACACCTTC. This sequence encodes CASSERSAGWDGYTF.

The CDR3 here is CASSDPGGSYEQYF. The CDR3 DNA reads TGTGCCAGCAGTGATCCAGGGGGTTCCTACGAGCAGTACTTC. The V and J genes are TRBV25-1 and TRBJ2-5, with 7 bases fitting TRBD1. Judging by the DNA end, TRBJ2-7 fits better; the J call may be wrong. This CDR3 comprises 14 residues. CDR1 is MGHDK, CDR2 SYGVNS, per germline.